A selection of T cell receptor beta chains follows, all from one sample in a study of post-analysis software for immune sequencing data. TCRdb analysed the PCR reads with MiXCR anew, one entry per CDR3 protein. The table shows more than 500,000 distinct CDR3 sequences, with around a third occurring only once. Source material: blood. These receptors all stem from a girl under 18 with multiple sclerosis. Each CDR3 is given with its conserved first and last residue. D genes are given only for firm matches. Expanded clones get a size class; other rows say once, few or many, or leave the size out.

d_gene: -; j_gene: TRBJ2-5; abundance: -; v_gene: TRBV5-5; CDR3nt: TGTGCCAGCAGCTTGATTCTGAGGGTGACGTACCAAGAGACCCAGTACTTC; CDR3aa: CASSLILRVTYQETQYF
d_gene: -; j_gene: TRBJ2-3; abundance: -; v_gene: TRBV11-2; CDR3nt: TGTGCCAGCAGCTTAGATCAGGCTATAGATACGCAGTATTTT; CDR3aa: CASSLDQAIDTQYF
d_gene: -; j_gene: TRBJ2-5; abundance: -; v_gene: TRBV5-6; CDR3nt: TGTGCCAGCAGCCCGGTGGCCTCAGGGTTAGAGCAGTACTTC; CDR3aa: CASSPVASGLEQYF
d_gene: -; j_gene: TRBJ1-5; abundance: -; v_gene: TRBV7-2; CDR3nt: TGTGCCAGCAGCTTACAGAGTTATAGCAATCAGCCCCAGCATTTT; CDR3aa: CASSLQSYSNQPQHF
d_gene: -; j_gene: TRBJ1-3; abundance: -; v_gene: TRBV12-3/TRBV12-4; CDR3nt: TGTGCCAGCAGTTTCTCTGTGGACTCTGGAAACACCATATATTTT; CDR3aa: CASSFSVDSGNTIYF
d_gene: -; j_gene: TRBJ2-1; abundance: -; v_gene: TRBV15; CDR3nt: TGTGCCACCAGCGGAGCGGGCGCCTACAATGAGCAGTTCTTC; CDR3aa: CATSGAGAYNEQFF
d_gene: -; j_gene: TRBJ1-2; abundance: -; v_gene: TRBV10-3; CDR3nt: TGTGCCATCAGTGTAGGGGAAGCCGTCTATGGCTACACCTTC; CDR3aa: CAISVGEAVYGYTF
d_gene: -; j_gene: TRBJ1-6; abundance: few; v_gene: TRBV7-6; CDR3nt: TGTGCCAGCAGCTCAGAGGACGGCACCTATAATTCACCCCTCCACTTT; CDR3aa: CASSSEDGTYNSPLHF
d_gene: TRBD1; j_gene: TRBJ2-5; abundance: -; v_gene: TRBV20-1; CDR3nt: TGCAGTGCTCCTCCCGGGGAAGGGGGCGCAGAGACCCAGTACTTC; CDR3aa: CSAPPGEGGAETQYF
d_gene: TRBD1; j_gene: TRBJ2-3; abundance: few; v_gene: TRBV20-1; CDR3nt: TGCAGTGCAGCAGCACCGACAGGGTCAGATACGCAGTATTTT; CDR3aa: CSAAAPTGSDTQYF
d_gene: TRBD1; j_gene: TRBJ1-2; abundance: -; v_gene: TRBV11-2; CDR3nt: TGTGCCAGCAGCGTTCCACAGGGGGGCTATGGCTACACCTTC; CDR3aa: CASSVPQGGYGYTF
d_gene: -; j_gene: TRBJ2-3; abundance: few; v_gene: TRBV7-2; CDR3nt: TGTGCCAGCAGCTTATTTAGCGGCACAGATACGCAGTATTTT; CDR3aa: CASSLFSGTDTQYF
d_gene: -; j_gene: TRBJ2-7; abundance: few; v_gene: TRBV20-1; CDR3nt: TGCAGTGCTAGAATACCCGGGCAATCCTCCCAGTACTTC; CDR3aa: CSARIPGQSSQYF
d_gene: -; j_gene: TRBJ2-3; abundance: -; v_gene: TRBV5-1; CDR3nt: TGCGCCAGCAGCTTGGTTTGGGGCAGGCCAGATACGCAGTATTTT; CDR3aa: CASSLVWGRPDTQYF
d_gene: TRBD1; j_gene: TRBJ1-4; abundance: -; v_gene: TRBV9; CDR3nt: TGTGCCAGCAGGGCCGGGACAGAAGAACCCCCAACTAATGAAAAACTGTTTTTT; CDR3aa: CASRAGTEEPPTNEKLFF
d_gene: -; j_gene: TRBJ1-2; abundance: -; v_gene: TRBV6-5; CDR3nt: TGTGCCAGCAGTTATTTCGGGGGACGGGGCTGCACCTTC; CDR3aa: CASSYFGGRGCTF
d_gene: -; j_gene: TRBJ1-2; abundance: -; v_gene: TRBV2; CDR3nt: TGTGCCAGCAGTGTCAACAGGGTGAACTATGGCTACACCTTC; CDR3aa: CASSVNRVNYGYTF
d_gene: -; j_gene: TRBJ1-6; abundance: -; v_gene: TRBV4-1; CDR3nt: TGCGCCAGCAGCCAAGTGATCACTTCACCCCTCAACTTT; CDR3aa: CASSQVITSPLNF
d_gene: -; j_gene: TRBJ1-6; abundance: few; v_gene: TRBV3-1; CDR3nt: TGTGCCAGCAGCCAAGATCCAGGGGACGCTTCACCCCACCACTTT; CDR3aa: CASSQDPGDASPHHF
d_gene: -; j_gene: TRBJ2-3; abundance: -; v_gene: TRBV3-1; CDR3nt: TGTGCCAGCAGCCAAGTCGGGGCTAGCCTCAGAAGGTCCGTATTGTATTTT; CDR3aa: CASSQVGASLRRSVLYF
d_gene: TRBD2; j_gene: TRBJ2-5; abundance: -; v_gene: TRBV11-2; CDR3nt: TGTGCCAGCAGCTTTATGACTTGGGCTAGCGGGGGGGAAGGGACCCAGTACTTC; CDR3aa: CASSFMTWASGGEGTQYF
d_gene: TRBD2; j_gene: TRBJ2-1; abundance: -; v_gene: TRBV7-2; CDR3nt: TGTGCCAGCAACCCCGGAGGAGCGGGGCCCTACAATGAGCAGTTCTTC; CDR3aa: CASNPGGAGPYNEQFF